The T cell receptor (beta chain) under discussion was sequenced for a study of T cell responses to AZD1222 COVID-19 vaccine. As for the study in general: Both about-4-week and about-12-week second-dose recipients were combined.

Trimming pared 3 bases from V and 2 bases from J, leaving 16 bases between. The CDR3 runs to 16 residues. Germline lookup yields CDR1 MNHEY and CDR2 SVGAGI. Comment on this clone: Its matching antigen is unknown.

Study findings and constraints: Spike-specific TCR depth and breadth grew after two AZD1222 doses. Spike-wide coverage was observed for vaccine-associated CD4 TCRs, with dominant responses at 160-218 and 743-854.

TCRdb's copy holds only in-frame clones and misses some; the assay was immunoSEQ multiplex PCR. The table shows 75,000 to 100,000 clones, with around 83% occurring only once. This specimen was peripheral blood, taken on day 0 of AZD1222 vaccination. This chain links TRBV6-5 with TRBJ2-5; D possibly corresponds to TRBD2 (6 bases). The receptor's source is an adult in good health. CDR3 in amino acids: CASSYSGTGRQETQYF. CDR3 DNA sequence: TGTGCCAGCAGTTATTCCGGGACTGGGCGTCAAGAGACCCAGTACTTC.